The 2 T cell receptor beta chains given below trace back to one sample, sequenced in a study of CD8 T cells in Susac syndrome. Reverse transcription of about 0.45 to 1 ug RNA was carried out with random hexamers. TCRdb itself ran the immunoSEQ multiplex PCR reads through MiXCR, one entry per CDR3 protein. The table lists 120,000 or so distinct CDR3 sequences, about 92% of them singletons. The sample consisted of CD4+ T cells from PBMCs. The receptors shown here come from a human donor with multiple sclerosis.

The rearrangement joins TRBV3-1 to TRBJ2-7, with 7 bases lining up with TRBD1. CDR1 is LGHDT and CDR2 is YNNKEL in the germline V gene (reference sequence). Unmatched junction bases numbered 6, after V lost 1 base and J lost 6 bases. The CDR3 consists of 14 residues. The CDR3 protein is CASSQGTGALEQYF. The CDR3 DNA reads TGTGCCAGCAGCCAAGGGACAGGCGCACTCGAGCAGTACTTC.

The gene calls are TRBV12-5 and TRBJ1-5; D uncertain. Trimming stripped 8 bases from V and 0 bases from J, with 8 bases between. This CDR3 spans 13 amino acids. CDR1 is LGHNT and CDR2 is FRNRAP in the germline V gene. The CDR3 loop reads CASCGDSNQPQHF. DNA of the CDR3: TGTGCTAGTTGCGGGGATAGCAATCAGCCCCAGCATTTT.